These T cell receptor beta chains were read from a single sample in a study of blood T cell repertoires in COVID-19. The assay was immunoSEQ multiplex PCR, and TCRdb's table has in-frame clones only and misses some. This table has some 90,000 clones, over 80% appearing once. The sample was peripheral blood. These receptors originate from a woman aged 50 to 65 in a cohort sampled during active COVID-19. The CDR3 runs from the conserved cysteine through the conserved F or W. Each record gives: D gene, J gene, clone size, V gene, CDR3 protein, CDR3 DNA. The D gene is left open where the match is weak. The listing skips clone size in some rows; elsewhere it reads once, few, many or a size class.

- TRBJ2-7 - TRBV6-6 CASSNTGTYEQYF TGTGCCAGCAGTAATACAGGGACCTACGAGCAGTACTTC
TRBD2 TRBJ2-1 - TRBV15 CATSSTTSGRYEQFF TGTGCCACCAGCAGCACGACTAGCGGGAGGTACGAGCAGTTCTTC
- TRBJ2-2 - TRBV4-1 CASSQGPHTGELFF TGCGCCAGCAGCCAAGGGCCCCACACCGGGGAGCTGTTTTTT
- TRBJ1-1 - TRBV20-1 CSASTQAEAFF TGCAGTGCTAGTACCCAGGCTGAAGCTTTCTTT
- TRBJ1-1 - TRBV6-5 CASRIGQSTEAFF TGTGCCAGCAGGATAGGACAGAGCACTGAAGCTTTCTTT
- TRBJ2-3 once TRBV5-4 CASSYLSAPSTDTQYF TGTGCCAGCAGCTATCTCAGTGCCCCTAGCACAGATACGCAGTATTTT
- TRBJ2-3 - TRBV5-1 CASSLDSRTDTQYF TGCGCCAGCAGCTTAGACTCTCGCACAGATACGCAGTATTTT
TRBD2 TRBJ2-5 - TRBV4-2 CASSHTGGSQETQYF TGTGCCAGCAGCCACACCGGGGGGTCCCAAGAGACCCAGTACTTC
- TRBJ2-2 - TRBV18 CASSAGQLNTGELFF TGTGCCAGCTCCGCCGGACAGCTGAACACCGGGGAGCTGTTTTTT
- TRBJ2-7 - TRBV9 CASSVDGRGSYEQYF TGTGCCAGCAGCGTAGATGGGAGAGGTTCCTACGAGCAGTACTTC
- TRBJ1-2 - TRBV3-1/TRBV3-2 CASSQDGGNRPYGYTF TGTGCCAGCAGCCAAGACGGCGGAAACAGGCCCTATGGCTACACCTTC
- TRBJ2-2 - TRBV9 CASSEGNRESSGELFF TGTGCCAGCAGCGAAGGAAACAGGGAGTCTAGCGGGGAGCTGTTTTTT
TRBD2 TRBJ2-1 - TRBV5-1 CASSARGAGGYNEQFF TGCGCCAGCAGCGCCCGCGGGGCGGGGGGTTACAATGAGCAGTTCTTC
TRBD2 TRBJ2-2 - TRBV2 CASSREGTSVIGELFF TGTGCCAGCAGCAGAGAAGGGACTAGCGTGATCGGGGAGCTGTTTTTT
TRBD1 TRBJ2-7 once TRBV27 CASLVSQGSGEQYF TGTGCCAGCCTAGTATCACAGGGGTCTGGGGAGCAGTACTTC
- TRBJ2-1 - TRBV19 CASSIVGLTYNEQFF TGTGCCAGTAGTATTGTGGGACTTACCTACAATGAGCAGTTCTTC
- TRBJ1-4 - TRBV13 CASSLQSRVDEKLFF TGTGCCAGCAGCTTACAATCCAGGGTCGATGAAAAACTGTTTTTT
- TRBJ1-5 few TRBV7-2 CASSRGGYSNQPQHF TGTGCCAGCAGCCGGGGGGGCTATAGCAATCAGCCCCAGCATTTT
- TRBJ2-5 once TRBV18 CASSPVARGETQYF TGTGCCAGCTCACCCGTTGCCCGAGGCGAGACCCAGTACTTC
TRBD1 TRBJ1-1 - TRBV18 CASSPLGGNTEAFF TGTGCCAGCTCACCATTAGGGGGCAACACTGAAGCTTTCTTT
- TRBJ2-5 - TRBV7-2 CASILQETQYF TGTGCCAGCATCCTTCAAGAGACCCAGTACTTC
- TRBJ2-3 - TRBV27 CASSSTRVGTDTQYF TGTGCCAGCAGCTCCACCAGGGTTGGCACAGATACGCAGTATTTT
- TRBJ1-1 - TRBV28 CASSLWGGMNTEAFF TGTGCCAGCAGTTTATGGGGGGGAATGAACACTGAAGCTTTCTTT
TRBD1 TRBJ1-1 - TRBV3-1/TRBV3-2 CASSQQGVTEAFF TGTGCCAGCAGCCAACAGGGGGTCACTGAAGCTTTCTTT
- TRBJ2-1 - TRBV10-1 CASSDSLARDEQFF TGCGCCAGCAGTGATAGTCTAGCCCGGGATGAGCAGTTCTTC
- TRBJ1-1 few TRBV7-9 CASSPAGGLSMNTEAFF TGTGCCAGCAGCCCCGCCGGGGGTCTCAGTATGAACACTGAAGCTTTCTTT
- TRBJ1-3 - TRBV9 CASSVSARADSGNTIYF TGTGCCAGCAGCGTGTCGGCCAGGGCCGACTCTGGAAACACCATATATTTT
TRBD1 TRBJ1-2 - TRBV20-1 CSASTTGVGGYTF TGCAGTGCTAGTACGACAGGGGTTGGGGGCTACACCTTC
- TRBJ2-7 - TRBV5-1 CASSLVLASGPNYYEQYF TGCGCCAGCAGCTTGGTTCTAGCCTCCGGACCCAACTACTACGAGCAGTACTTC
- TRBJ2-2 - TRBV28 CASSSSNTGELFF TGTGCCAGCAGTTCCTCGAACACCGGGGAGCTGTTTTTT
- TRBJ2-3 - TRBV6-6 CASSFPNGRDTQYF TGTGCCAGCAGTTTCCCCAATGGTAGAGATACGCAGTATTTT
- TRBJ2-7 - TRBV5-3 CARSRGSSSSYEQYF TGTGCCAGAAGCCGGGGGTCTAGCTCATCCTACGAGCAGTACTTC
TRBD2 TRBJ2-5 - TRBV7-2 CASSSASGTETQYF TGTGCCAGCAGTTCTGCTAGCGGGACGGAGACCCAGTACTTC
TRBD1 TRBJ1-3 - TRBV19 CASGQGRGGNTIYF TGTGCCAGTGGACAGGGGAGAGGTGGAAACACCATATATTTT
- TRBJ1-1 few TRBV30 CAWSRGEVEAFF TGTGCCTGGAGTAGGGGCGAGGTCGAAGCTTTCTTT
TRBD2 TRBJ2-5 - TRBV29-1 CSVGRGGLETQYF TGCAGCGTTGGGCGGGGGGGATTGGAGACCCAGTACTTC
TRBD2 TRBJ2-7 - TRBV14 CASSPFVSGSSGGPYEQYF TGTGCCAGCAGCCCCTTCGTGTCTGGGTCTAGCGGGGGGCCCTACGAGCAGTACTTC
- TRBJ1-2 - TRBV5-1 CASSLGEAGSYTF TGCGCCAGCAGCTTGGGGGAGGCTGGGTCCTACACCTTC
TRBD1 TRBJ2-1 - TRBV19 CASREFRQGGYNEQFF TGTGCCAGTAGGGAATTTCGACAGGGGGGCTACAATGAGCAGTTCTTC
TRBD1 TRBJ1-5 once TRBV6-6 CASSPRIGQGAGSNQPQHF TGTGCCAGCAGTCCCCGCATTGGACAGGGGGCGGGTAGCAATCAGCCCCAGCATTTT
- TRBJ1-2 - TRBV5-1 CASSLGTGLGYTF TGCGCCAGCAGCTTGGGCACCGGGTTGGGCTACACCTTC
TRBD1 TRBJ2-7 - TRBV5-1 CASSLAWTGAAEQYF TGCGCCAGCAGCTTGGCTTGGACAGGGGCGGCCGAGCAGTACTTC